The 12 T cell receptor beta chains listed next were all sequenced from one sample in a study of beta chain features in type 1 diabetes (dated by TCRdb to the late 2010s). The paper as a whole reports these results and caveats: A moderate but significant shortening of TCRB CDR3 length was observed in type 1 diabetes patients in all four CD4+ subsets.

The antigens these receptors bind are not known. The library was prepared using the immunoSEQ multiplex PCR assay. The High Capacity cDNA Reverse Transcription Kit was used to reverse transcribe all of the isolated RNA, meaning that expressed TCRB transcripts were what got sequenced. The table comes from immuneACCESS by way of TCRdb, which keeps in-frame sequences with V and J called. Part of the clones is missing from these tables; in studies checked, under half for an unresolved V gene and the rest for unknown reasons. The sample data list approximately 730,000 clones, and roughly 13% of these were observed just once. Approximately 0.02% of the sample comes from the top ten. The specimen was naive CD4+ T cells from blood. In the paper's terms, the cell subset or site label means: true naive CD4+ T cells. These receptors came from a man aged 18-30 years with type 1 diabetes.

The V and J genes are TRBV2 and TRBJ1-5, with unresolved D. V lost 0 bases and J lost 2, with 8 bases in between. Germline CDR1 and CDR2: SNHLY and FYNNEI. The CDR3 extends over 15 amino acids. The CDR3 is CASSEARDRNQPQHF. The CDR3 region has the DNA TGTGCCAGCAGTGAAGCGCGAGATCGCAATCAGCCCCAGCATTTT.

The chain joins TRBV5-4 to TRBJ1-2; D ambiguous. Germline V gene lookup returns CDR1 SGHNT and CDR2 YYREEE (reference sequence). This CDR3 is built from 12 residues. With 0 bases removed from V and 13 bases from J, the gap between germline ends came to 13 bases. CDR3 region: CASSLALGSCTF. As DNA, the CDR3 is TGTGCCAGCAGCTTGGCCTTGGGCAGTTGCACCTTC.

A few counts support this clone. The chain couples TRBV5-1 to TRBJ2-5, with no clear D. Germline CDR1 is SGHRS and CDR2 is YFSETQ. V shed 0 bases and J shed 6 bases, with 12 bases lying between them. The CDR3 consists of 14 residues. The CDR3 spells CASSLDQDMKTQYF. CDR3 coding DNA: TGCGCCAGCAGCTTGGACCAGGATATGAAGACCCAGTACTTC.

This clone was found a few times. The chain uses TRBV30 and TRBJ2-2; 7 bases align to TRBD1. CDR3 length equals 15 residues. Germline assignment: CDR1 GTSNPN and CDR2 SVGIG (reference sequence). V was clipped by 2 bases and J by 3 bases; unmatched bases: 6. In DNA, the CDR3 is TGTGCCTGGAGTCTAACTGGGACAGACACCGGGGAGCTGTTTTTT. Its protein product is CAWSLTGTDTGELFF. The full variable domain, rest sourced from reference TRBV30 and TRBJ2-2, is SQTIHQWPATLVQPVGSPLSLECTVEGTSNPNLYWYRQAAGRGLQLLFYSVGIGQISSEVPQNLSASRPQDRQFILSSKKLLLSDSGFYLCAWSLTGTDTGELFFGEGSRLTVL.

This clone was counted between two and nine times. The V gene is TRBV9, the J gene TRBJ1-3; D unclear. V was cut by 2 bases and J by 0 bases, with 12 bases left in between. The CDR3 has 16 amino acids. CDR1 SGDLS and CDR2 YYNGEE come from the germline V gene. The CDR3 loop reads CASSVGQQISGNTIYF. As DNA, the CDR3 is TGTGCCAGCAGCGTTGGGCAACAGATCTCTGGAAACACCATATATTTT.

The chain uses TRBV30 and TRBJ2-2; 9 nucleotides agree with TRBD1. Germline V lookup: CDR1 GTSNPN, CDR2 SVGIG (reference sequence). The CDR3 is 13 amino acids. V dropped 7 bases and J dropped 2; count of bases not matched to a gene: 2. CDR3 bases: TGTGCCTCACAGGGGGCTAACACCGGGGAGCTGTTTTTT. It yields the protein CASQGANTGELFF.

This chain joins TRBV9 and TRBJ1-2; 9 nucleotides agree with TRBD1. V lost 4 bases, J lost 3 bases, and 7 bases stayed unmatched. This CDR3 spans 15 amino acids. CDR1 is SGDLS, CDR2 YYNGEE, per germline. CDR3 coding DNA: TGTGCCAGCAGCCCGCGGACAGGGGTCGACTATGGCTACACCTTC. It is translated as CASSPRTGVDYGYTF.

The CDR3 loop is CASSFQSSYNEQFF. The CDR3 DNA reads TGTGCCAGCAGCTTCCAGAGCTCCTACAATGAGCAGTTCTTC. The chain joins TRBV5-6 to TRBJ2-1, with unresolved D. V shed 2 bases and J shed 0 bases, with 6 bases lying between them. The germline V gene has CDR1 SGHDT and CDR2 YYEEEE. The CDR3 contains 14 residues.

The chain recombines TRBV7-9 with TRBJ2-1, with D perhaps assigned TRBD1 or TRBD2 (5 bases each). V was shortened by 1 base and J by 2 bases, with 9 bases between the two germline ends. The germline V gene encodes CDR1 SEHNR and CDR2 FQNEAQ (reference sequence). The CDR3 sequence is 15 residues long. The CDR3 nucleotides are TGTGCCAGCAGCTTAGGAGGGGAGCCCTACAATGAGCAGTTCTTC. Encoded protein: CASSLGGEPYNEQFF.

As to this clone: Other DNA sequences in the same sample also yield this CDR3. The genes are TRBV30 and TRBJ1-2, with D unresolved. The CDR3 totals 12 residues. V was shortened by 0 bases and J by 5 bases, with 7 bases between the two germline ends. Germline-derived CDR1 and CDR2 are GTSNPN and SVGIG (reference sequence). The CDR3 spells CAWSVTGYGYTF. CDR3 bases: TGTGCCTGGAGTGTAACCGGGTATGGCTACACCTTC.

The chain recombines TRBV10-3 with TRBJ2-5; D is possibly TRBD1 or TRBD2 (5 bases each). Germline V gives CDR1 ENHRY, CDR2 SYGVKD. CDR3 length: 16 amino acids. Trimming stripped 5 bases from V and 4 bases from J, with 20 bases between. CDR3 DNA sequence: TGTGCCATCAGTTCCCCCTTGAGGGGTCCACGAGAGACCCAGTACTTC. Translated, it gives CAISSPLRGPRETQYF.

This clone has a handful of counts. The CDR3 protein is CASSRRDLPYEQYF. The DNA of the CDR3 is TGTGCCAGCAGCCGCCGGGACCTCCCTTACGAGCAGTACTTC. The chain joins TRBV5-6 to TRBJ2-7; D may match TRBD1 or TRBD2 (5 bases each). This CDR3 spans 14 amino acids. The germline CDR1 and CDR2 sequences are SGHDT and YYEEEE. V lost 4 bases and J 4 bases, leaving 15 bases between the germline ends. Full variable domain (outside the CDR3, taken from reference TRBV5-6 and TRBJ2-7): DAGVTQSPTHLIKTRGQQVTLRCSPKSGHDTVSWYQQALGQGPQFIFQYYEEEERQRGNFPDRFSGHQFPNYSSELNVNALLLGDSALYLCASSRRDLPYEQYFGPGTRLTVT.